This T cell receptor (beta chain) was observed in a study of blood T cell repertoires in COVID-19 (dated by TCRdb to the early 2020s). For the study in its entirety: Samples covering the acute and convalescent phases of COVID-19 were provided by collaborators in the United States, Italy and Spain. The material from the prospective study consisted of cDNA or gDNA derived from T cells, B-cell-depleted T cells, or PBMCs. Deeply sampled blood TCRbeta repertoires from subjects exposed to, actively infected with, or recovered from COVID-19 were included in the dataset. The repertoires were made available in a free public database intended to serve as a resource for research on the immune response to SARS-CoV-2. The samples were drawn from two sources: the first 160 participants of the ongoing ImmuneRACE study, and 1,200 or so subjects contributed by 6 global collaborators. A de-identified subject ID, COVID-19 status, age in years and sex were almost always included in the sample metadata. Where HLA class I and class II types were available, the types were taken from metadata supplied by the sample provider, not from assay-based typing.

Whole blood was collected in K2EDTA tubes by collaborating institutions according to the institutions' own protocols. Collaborator samples were shipped for TCRbeta analysis as frozen whole blood, isolated PBMCs, or DNA extracted from either sample type. Clipping removes 2 bases from V and 6 bases from J, with 4 as the unmatched junction base count. According to the germline V gene, CDR1 reads MNHNS and CDR2 reads SASEGT. Reading from cysteine to phenylalanine, the CDR3 counts 15 amino acids. CDR3 DNA is the only sequence kept; it has 45 bases, read in frame from the first base. General findings and caveats noted by the study authors: The amount of clinical and demographic metadata varied by source and participant and was provided uncurated.

The immunoSEQ Assay, a bias-controlled multiplex PCR, was used to amplify TCRbeta CDR3 regions from genomic DNA. Under the source paper's analysis protocol: The number of nucleated cells in each sample was estimated from the amplification of reference gene primers within the assay. To quantify the absolute abundance of each unique TCRbeta CDR3 rearrangement, sequence reads were collapsed and filtered. For each sample, productive Simpson clonality was calculated by taking the square root of Simpson's diversity index across productive rearrangements. Here the immuneACCESS table is served through TCRdb, limited to in-frame sequences with V and J called. Missing clones are a known gap in these copies; in checked studies unresolved V genes cover under half, and the rest lacks a known reason. The D gene and trimming were derived from the DNA, and the V and J assignments and clone size from that table. Within this sample are roughly 200,000 clones, with over 75% of them counted one time only. The ten biggest clones cover roughly 3.5% of the sample.

Details on this clone: The target of this receptor is not known. Base qualities are missing; no much larger clone stands one base away.

The V gene is TRBV6-1 and the J gene is TRBJ2-3, with TRBD1 matching 11 junction bases. This clonotype was obtained from a man between 60 and 75 years old with acute or convalescent COVID-19. Specimen: peripheral blood. The CDR3 loop reads CASSERDRGMDTQYF. At the DNA level, the sequence is TGTGCCAGCAGTGAACGGGACAGGGGGATGGATACGCAGTATTTT.